Reported below is one TCR beta chain. Its antigen is still unknown. Clones were sequenced by immunoSEQ multiplex PCR, and TCRdb holds only the in-frame ones, with some missing. The data contain 150,000 to 200,000 clones, more than 75% of them singletons. There are 17 residues in the CDR3. Per the germline V gene, CDR1 is SGHNT and CDR2 is YYREEE (reference sequence). With V trimmed by 3 bases and J by 6 bases, 13 bases remained unmatched. The data belong to a study of cytomegalovirus exposure and HLA in healthy donors. Study-wide findings and caveats: Despite most TCR sequences being rare, some public TCRs occurred in many donors. The listing of 150 to 200 TCR beta chains classed them as cytomegalovirus-associated.

The chain couples TRBV5-4 to TRBJ2-2; TRBD2 matches 8 bases. The receptor comes from a woman aged 18-29 years in good health and CMV-seronegative. The sample consisted of PBMCs. CDR3 in amino acids: CASSSPSWTSPAGELFF. In DNA form, the CDR3 reads TGTGCCAGCAGCTCGCCTTCGTGGACTAGCCCGGCCGGGGAGCTGTTTTTT.